This T cell receptor (beta chain) was documented in a study of regulatory T cells. General observations from the study: Hydrophobic residues at CDR3 positions 6 and 7 were enriched in conventional CD4+ T cells of CD3G-deficient patients.

Regulatory (CD25-high CD127-low) and conventional (CD25-low CD127-high) CD4+ T cells were sorted separately. On this clone: The target antigen is unknown.

Primers: 52 TRBV forward and 13 TRBJ reverse. Repertoires were generated with immunoSEQ multiplex PCR, while TCRdb's copy carries only in-frame clones and drops some. The sample records about 32,000 clones, roughly 90% being singletons. The germline V gene encodes CDR1 SGHRS and CDR2 YFSETQ. The CDR3 has 13 residues. Trimming took 1 base from V and 16 from J; bases not matched to a gene: 8. The chain uses TRBV5-1 and TRBJ2-1; 10 bases map to TRBD1. The sequenced sample was conventional CD4+ T cells sorted from blood. The receptor was isolated from a young adult with CD3G deficiency. DNA of the CDR3: TGCGCCAGCAGCTTGTCCGGGACAGGGGTGAGATTCTTC. It translates to CASSLSGTGVRFF.